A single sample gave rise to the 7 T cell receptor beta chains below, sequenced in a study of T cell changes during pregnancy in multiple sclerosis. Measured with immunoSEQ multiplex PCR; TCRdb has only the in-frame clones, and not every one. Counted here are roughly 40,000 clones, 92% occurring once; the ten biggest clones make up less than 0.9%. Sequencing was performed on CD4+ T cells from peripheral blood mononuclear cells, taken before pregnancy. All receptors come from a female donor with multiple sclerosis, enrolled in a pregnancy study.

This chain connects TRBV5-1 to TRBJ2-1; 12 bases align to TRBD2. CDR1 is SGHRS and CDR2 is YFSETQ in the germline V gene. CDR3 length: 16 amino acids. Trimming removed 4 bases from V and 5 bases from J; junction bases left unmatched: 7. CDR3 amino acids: CASSILLAGGHNEQFF. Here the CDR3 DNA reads TGCGCCAGCAGCATTCTACTAGCGGGAGGACACAATGAGCAGTTCTTC. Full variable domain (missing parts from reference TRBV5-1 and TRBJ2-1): KAGVTQTPRYLIKTRGQQVTLSCSPISGHRSVSWYQQTPGQGLQFLFEYFSETQRNKGNFPGRFSGRQFSNSRSEMNVSTLELGDSALYLCASSILLAGGHNEQFFGPGTRLTVL.

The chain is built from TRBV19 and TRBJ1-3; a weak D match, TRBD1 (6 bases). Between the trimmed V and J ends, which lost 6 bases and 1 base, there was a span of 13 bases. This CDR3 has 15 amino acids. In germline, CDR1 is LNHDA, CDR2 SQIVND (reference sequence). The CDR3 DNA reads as TGTGCCAGTAGGTCCACAGGGTCTTCTGGAAACACCATATATTTT. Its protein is CASRSTGSSGNTIYF.

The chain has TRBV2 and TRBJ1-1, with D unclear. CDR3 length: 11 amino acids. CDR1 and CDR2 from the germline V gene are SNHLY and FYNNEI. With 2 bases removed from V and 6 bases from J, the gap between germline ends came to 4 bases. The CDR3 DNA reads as TGTGCCAGCAGTGAAAGCCCTGAAGCTTTCTTT. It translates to CASSESPEAFF.

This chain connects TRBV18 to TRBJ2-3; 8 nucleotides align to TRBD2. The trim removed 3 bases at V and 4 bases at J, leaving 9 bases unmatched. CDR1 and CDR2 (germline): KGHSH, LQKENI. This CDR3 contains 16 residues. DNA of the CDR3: TGTGCCAGCTCACCTCCGTCGGGAGGGCCGGCAGATACGCAGTATTTT. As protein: CASSPPSGGPADTQYF.

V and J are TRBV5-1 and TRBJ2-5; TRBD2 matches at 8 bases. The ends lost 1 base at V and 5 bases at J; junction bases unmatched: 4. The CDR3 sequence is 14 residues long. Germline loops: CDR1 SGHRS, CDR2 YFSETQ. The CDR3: CASSLRGGRETQYF. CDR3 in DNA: TGCGCCAGCAGCTTGCGCGGCGGGAGGGAGACCCAGTACTTC. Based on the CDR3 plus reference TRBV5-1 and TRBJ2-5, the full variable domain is KAGVTQTPRYLIKTRGQQVTLSCSPISGHRSVSWYQQTPGQGLQFLFEYFSETQRNKGNFPGRFSGRQFSNSRSEMNVSTLELGDSALYLCASSLRGGRETQYFGPGTRLLVL.

DNA for the CDR3: TGTGCCAGCAGTTCCAGGGGGCCCGGGCGGACCGGGGAGCTGTTTTTT. Encoded protein: CASSSRGPGRTGELFF. The V and J genes are TRBV28 and TRBJ2-2, with 8 bases lining up with TRBD1. Germline-derived CDR1 and CDR2 are MDHEN and SYDVKM. V was pared by 4 bases and J by 5 bases, with 9 bases of the junction left unmatched. The CDR3 has 16 amino acids.

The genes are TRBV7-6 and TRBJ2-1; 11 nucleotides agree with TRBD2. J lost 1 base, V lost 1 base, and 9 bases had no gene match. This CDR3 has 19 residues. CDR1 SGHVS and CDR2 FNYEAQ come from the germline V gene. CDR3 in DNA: TGTGCCAGCAGCTTAGTGGGCCTTAGCGGGAGGGGGTCCTACAATGAGCAGTTCTTC. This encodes CASSLVGLSGRGSYNEQFF.